This note documents a single TCR beta chain sequence. Its antigen remains unknown. Germline CDR1 reads MNHNS; CDR2 reads SASEGT. CDR3 size: 15 residues. The trim removed 6 bases at V and 2 bases at J, leaving 10 bases unmatched. The PCR used 60 Vbeta and 13 Jbeta primers. Profiled with immunoSEQ multiplex PCR; TCRdb holds only in-frame clones, not every one. This table holds 300,000 or so clones, 80% to 90% found once. The entry originates in a study of cytomegalovirus exposure and HLA in healthy donors. Overall study: A previous analysis identified 95 million to 140 million unique TCR beta sequences derived from 180 million or so T cells.

Overall study findings and caveats: CMV serostatus was the sole immune exposure data available. In a later analysis, a genetic analysis reported fewer productive-TCR N-insertions in an Asian-associated ancestry cluster than the cohort average.

The specimen was PBMCs. This TCR came from a middle-aged woman in good health and CMV-seropositive. V and J are TRBV6-1 and TRBJ2-7, with TRBD1 identical over 7 bases. CDR3 residues: CASSRQRDRTYEQYF. As DNA, the CDR3 is TGTGCCAGCAGCCGACAACGGGACAGAACCTACGAGCAGTACTTC.